The clone carrying this T cell receptor (beta chain) appeared a single time. The antigen remains undetermined. The sample originates from a study of cytomegalovirus exposure and HLA in healthy donors. 13 Jbeta primers and 60 Vbeta primers were used for the PCR. Libraries were prepared by immunoSEQ multiplex PCR; TCRdb keeps only in-frame clonotypes and omits some of them. The sample contains fewer than 250,000 clones, roughly 80% of which appear only once. CDR3 length: 14 residues. Trimming removed 2 bases from V and 7 bases from J; junction bases left unmatched: 5. The germline gives CDR1 SGHRS, CDR2 YFSETQ. Study outcomes and limitations: TCR beta sequences reportedly predicted most subjects' HLA-A and HLA-B alleles accurately.

This chain links TRBV5-1 with TRBJ1-2, with 10 bases identical to TRBD1. This TCR came from a girl aged 2 to 9 in good health and CMV-seronegative. Specimen: PBMCs. The CDR3 reads CASSFFDRGLGYTF. CDR3 DNA sequence: TGCGCCAGCAGCTTCTTTGACAGGGGGCTTGGCTACACCTTC.